This is a list of T cell receptor beta chains from one sample in a study of T cells expressing NK-cell markers. TCRdb re-called the 5' RACE reads; one entry per CDR3 protein, DNA not given. The listing contains about 460,000 distinct CDR3 sequences. The source material was blood T cells: a sorted CD56 or NKG2C T cell subset, CD4+ or CD8+ T cells, or bulk PBMC T cells (not recorded which). Receptor source: a woman between 50 and 59 years old in good health. CDR3s include the opening cysteine and the closing phenylalanine or tryptophan.

j_call v_call cdr3_aa
TRBJ2-2 TRBV12-3/TRBV12-4 CASSLGSLGSAGELFF
TRBJ1-5 TRBV18 CASSPSGTSYSNQPQHF
TRBJ2-7 TRBV11-2 CASSLVKGGGRVQYF
TRBJ2-1 TRBV9 CASSVDRMGEQFF
TRBJ2-2 TRBV4-1 CASSQDLSGSGELFF
TRBJ2-1 TRBV6-5 CASSPLVLASSYNEQFF
TRBJ2-2 TRBV5-1 CASSSSGTVSTGELFF
TRBJ2-4 TRBV15 CATRMVAKNIQYF
TRBJ1-1 TRBV12-3/TRBV12-4 CASNEKTRIAEAFF
TRBJ2-3 TRBV29-1 CSVGSGDTQYF
TRBJ2-3 TRBV7-9 CASRQIMQREMDTQYF
TRBJ2-2 TRBV12-3/TRBV12-4 CASIPRGTVGTGELFF
TRBJ2-7 TRBV5-1 CASSLSGYEQYF
TRBJ2-6 TRBV28 CASSWRGPGANVLTF
TRBJ2-5 TRBV24-1 CATSDSRDSGETQYF
TRBJ2-7 TRBV7-6 CASSPRLVGFYEQYF
TRBJ1-4 TRBV7-9 CASGRGTNEKLFF
TRBJ2-5 TRBV5-1 CASSLDSKEETQYF
TRBJ2-4 TRBV5-1 CASSRTSGGIPSIQYF
TRBJ2-3 TRBV3-1 CASSSGTGGVTDTQYF
TRBJ2-3 TRBV12-5 CASGPRTRLGGLDTQYF
TRBJ2-7 TRBV7-9 CASSSPPRMSSYEQYF
TRBJ2-7 TRBV29-1 CSVRDHSYEQYF
TRBJ1-1 TRBV5-1 CASSFIRTGGSEAFF
TRBJ2-3 TRBV5-5 CASSGRLGPSTDTQYF
TRBJ1-4 TRBV7-9 CASSPPGASEKLFF
TRBJ2-3 TRBV29-1 CSVEGQGNTDTQYF
TRBJ2-1 TRBV10-3 CAISPGTSGSLLSHEQFF
TRBJ1-5 TRBV6-5 CASRATGGNNQPQHF
TRBJ1-4 TRBV25-1 CASSESRPNEKLFF
TRBJ1-2 TRBV12-3/TRBV12-4 CASSFGGSGYGYTF
TRBJ1-2 TRBV20-1 CSAHDDYGYTF
TRBJ2-1 TRBV5-1 CASSLLGTGFNEQFF
TRBJ2-7 TRBV5-1 CASSLALGLAGGTYEQYF
TRBJ2-2 TRBV15 CATSVLNSGELFF
TRBJ2-5 TRBV20-1 CSASGHPTSGETQYF
TRBJ2-1 TRBV4-1 CASSQLVRLGNEQFF
TRBJ2-1 TRBV28 CASSPRLAGAREQFF
TRBJ1-2 TRBV20-1 CSARRTGAYGYTF
TRBJ1-6 TRBV12-3/TRBV12-4 CASSLSGVGSPLHF
TRBJ2-5 TRBV4-1 CASSQGDERETQYF
TRBJ1-2 TRBV19 CASTAAVGYTF
TRBJ2-5 TRBV5-5 CASSWGQNQETQYF
TRBJ2-1 TRBV20-1 CSARLAGRLYNEQFF
TRBJ2-4 TRBV10-2 CASSLTSGPAGAKNIQYF
TRBJ1-4 TRBV4-1 CASSQDDRVEKLFF
TRBJ2-1 TRBV20-1 CSAVGGLSSSYNEQFF
TRBJ1-1 TRBV6-1 CATKTGRLAFF
TRBJ1-1 TRBV6-1 CASSEKGQGAFF
TRBJ2-5 TRBV20-1 CSARGRPRLQETQYF
TRBJ2-3 TRBV5-1 CASSLTGTSGVDTQYF
TRBJ1-2 TRBV5-1 CASALDRGYGYTF
TRBJ1-3 TRBV29-1 CSAQGDRDGNTIYF
TRBJ1-4 TRBV5-1 CASSDARNEKLFF
TRBJ2-7 TRBV28 CASSLLTGVVNEQYF
TRBJ2-3 TRBV12-3/TRBV12-4 CASSQGVGTAQYF